This T cell receptor beta chain was identified during a study of response to subunit inactivated influenza vaccine. Study results and caveats: A suggestion made by the authors is that each seasonal influenza vaccination recruits few new T cells.

The CDR3 covers 13 residues. Germline V gene sequence: CDR1 SGHVS, CDR2 FQNEAQ. The V and J ends lost 0 bases and 5 bases respectively, with 8 bases between them. This clonotype was seen only a few times. Its target is unknown. TCRdb reprocessed the RT-PCR reads with MiXCR, giving one entry per CDR3 protein. The sample lists hundreds of thousands of distinct CDR3 sequences; less than 20% were seen once. The TCR comes from a man aged 50 or older who received an inactivated influenza vaccine. Sample: PBMCs from blood, taken less than 13 days after vaccination. The V call is TRBV7-8, the J call TRBJ2-7; the D gene is possibly TRBD2 (5 bases). The CDR3 loop is CASSLAPGNEQYF. The CDR3, as DNA: TGTGCCAGCAGCTTAGCGCCGGGGAACGAGCAGTACTTC.